In its sample, the clone carrying this T cell receptor beta chain was seen once. The data were taken from a study of blood T cell repertoires in COVID-19. The repertoire was sequenced with immunoSEQ multiplex PCR; TCRdb's copy has only in-frame clones and lacks some. The sample has 650,000 to 800,000 clones, over 80% seen once; the top ten hold about 0.26%. CDR1 and CDR2 (germline): SGHVS, FNYEAQ. The CDR3 runs to 16 residues. Trimming pared 0 bases from V and 0 bases from J, leaving 11 bases between. The sequence came from a woman aged 18-30 years with acute or convalescent COVID-19. The sequencing input was peripheral blood. The chain combines TRBV7-6 with TRBJ1-1; the D is unclear. The CDR3 DNA is TGTGCCAGCAGCTTAGCCTCCAACTTTTTGAACACTGAAGCTTTCTTT. Translating gives CASSLASNFLNTEAFF.